This T cell receptor beta chain was found in a study of T cell responses to AZD1222 COVID-19 vaccine. Study observations and caveats: Donors were mostly white British, more females; clonal diversity possibly underestimated. The span of vaccine-associated CD4 TCRs extended across spike, with dominance at 160-218 and 743-854.

A word on this clone: Its antigen remains unknown.

Only in-frame clones appear in the TCRdb table, and some are missing; sequencing was by immunoSEQ multiplex PCR. In the table there are around 210,000 clones, 94% of which are singletons. The sequencing here drew on peripheral blood, taken 28 days after the second dose of the MenACWY control vaccine. The sequence derives from an adult who received the MenACWY meningococcal vaccine as a control.

CDR3 loop: CASSQDLRTGHYGYTF. Written as DNA, the CDR3 is TGCGCCAGCAGCCAAGATCTAAGGACAGGGCACTATGGCTACACCTTC. This chain links TRBV4-1 with TRBJ1-2; 8 bases fit TRBD1. The J segment lost 3 bases and the V segment lost 0 bases, leaving 6 bases of the junction unmatched. Germline V gene lookup returns CDR1 MGHRA and CDR2 YSYEKL. CDR3 size: 16 residues.